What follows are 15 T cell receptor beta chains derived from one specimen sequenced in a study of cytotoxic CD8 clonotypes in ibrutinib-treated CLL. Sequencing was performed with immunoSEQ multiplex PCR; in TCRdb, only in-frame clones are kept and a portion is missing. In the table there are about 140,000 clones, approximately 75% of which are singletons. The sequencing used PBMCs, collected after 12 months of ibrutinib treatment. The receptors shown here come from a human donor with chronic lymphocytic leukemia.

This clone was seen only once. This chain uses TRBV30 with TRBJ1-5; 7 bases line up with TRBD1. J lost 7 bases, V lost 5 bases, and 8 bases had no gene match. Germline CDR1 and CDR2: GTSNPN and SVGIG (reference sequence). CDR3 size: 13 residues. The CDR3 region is CAWGKGAGQPQHF. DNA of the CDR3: TGTGCCTGGGGAAAGGGGGCAGGCCAGCCCCAGCATTTT.

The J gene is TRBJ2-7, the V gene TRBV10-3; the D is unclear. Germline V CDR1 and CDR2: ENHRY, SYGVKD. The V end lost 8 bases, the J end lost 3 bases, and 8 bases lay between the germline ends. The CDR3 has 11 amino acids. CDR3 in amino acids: CAIAGSYEQYF. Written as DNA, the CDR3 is TGTGCCATCGCAGGCAGCTACGAGCAGTACTTC.

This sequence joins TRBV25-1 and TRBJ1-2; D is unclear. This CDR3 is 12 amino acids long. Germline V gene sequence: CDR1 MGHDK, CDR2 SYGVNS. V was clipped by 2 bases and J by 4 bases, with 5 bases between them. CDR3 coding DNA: TGTGCCAGCAGTGAAACGATCTATGGCTACACCTTC. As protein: CASSETIYGYTF.

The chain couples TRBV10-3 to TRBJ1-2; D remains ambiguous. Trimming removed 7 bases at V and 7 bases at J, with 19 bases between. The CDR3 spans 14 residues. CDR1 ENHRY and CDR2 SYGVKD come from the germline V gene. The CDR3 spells CAINKDGVSGGYTF. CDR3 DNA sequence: TGTGCCATCAACAAGGACGGGGTTTCGGGTGGCTACACCTTC.

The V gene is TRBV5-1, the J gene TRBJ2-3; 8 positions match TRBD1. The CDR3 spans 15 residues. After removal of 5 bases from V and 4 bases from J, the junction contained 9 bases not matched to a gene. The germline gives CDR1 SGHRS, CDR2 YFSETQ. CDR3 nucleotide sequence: TGCGCCAGCAGTGCGTCAGGGGGCGGCGCAGATACGCAGTATTTT. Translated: CASSASGGGADTQYF.

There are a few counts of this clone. CDR3 nucleotides: TGTGCCAGCAGTGAATGGGGGTCTAGAGATACGCAGTATTTT. Amino acids: CASSEWGSRDTQYF. This chain uses TRBV6-1 with TRBJ2-3; perhaps D is TRBD1 or TRBD2 (5 bases each). The V end lost 2 bases, the J end lost 5 bases, and 11 bases lay between the germline ends. CDR1 and CDR2 from the germline V gene are MNHNS and SASEGT. The CDR3 runs to 14 residues.

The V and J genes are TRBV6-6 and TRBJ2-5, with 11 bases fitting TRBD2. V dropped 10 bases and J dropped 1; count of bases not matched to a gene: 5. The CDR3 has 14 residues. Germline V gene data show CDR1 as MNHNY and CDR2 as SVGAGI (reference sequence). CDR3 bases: TGTGCCACACGGACTAGCGGGTCCCAAGAGACCCAGTACTTC. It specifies CATRTSGSQETQYF.

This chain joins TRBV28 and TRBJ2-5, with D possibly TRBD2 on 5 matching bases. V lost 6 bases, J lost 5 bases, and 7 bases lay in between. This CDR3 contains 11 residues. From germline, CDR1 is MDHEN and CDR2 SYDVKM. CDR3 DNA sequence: TGTGCCAGCAGAGACTACGAGACCCAGTACTTC. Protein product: CASRDYETQYF.

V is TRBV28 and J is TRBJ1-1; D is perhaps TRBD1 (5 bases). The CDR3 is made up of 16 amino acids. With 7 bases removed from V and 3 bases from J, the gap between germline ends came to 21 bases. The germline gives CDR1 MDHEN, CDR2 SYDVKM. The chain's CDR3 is CASNNLRGKKYTEAFF. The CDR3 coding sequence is TGTGCCAGCAATAACCTCCGGGGCAAAAAGTACACTGAAGCTTTCTTT.

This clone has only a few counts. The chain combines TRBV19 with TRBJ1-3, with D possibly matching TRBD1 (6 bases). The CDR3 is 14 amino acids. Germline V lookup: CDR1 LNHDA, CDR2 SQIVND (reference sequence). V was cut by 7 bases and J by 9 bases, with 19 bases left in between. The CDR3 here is CASIPFVGGSTIYF. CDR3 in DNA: TGTGCCAGTATCCCTTTTGTCGGGGGCAGCACCATATATTTT.

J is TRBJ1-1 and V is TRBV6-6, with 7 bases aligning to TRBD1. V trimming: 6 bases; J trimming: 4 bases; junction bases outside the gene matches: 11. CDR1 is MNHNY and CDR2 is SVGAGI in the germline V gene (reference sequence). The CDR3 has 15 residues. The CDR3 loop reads CASRTQRAGGTEAFF. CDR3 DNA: TGTGCCAGCAGGACACAGCGGGCAGGGGGCACTGAAGCTTTCTTT.

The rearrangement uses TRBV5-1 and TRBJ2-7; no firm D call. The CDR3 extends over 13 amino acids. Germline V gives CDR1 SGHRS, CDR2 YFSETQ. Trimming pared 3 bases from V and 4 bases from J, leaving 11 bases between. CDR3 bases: TGCGCCAGCAGCTCTGGACCGGTTTACGAGCAGTACTTC. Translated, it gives CASSSGPVYEQYF.

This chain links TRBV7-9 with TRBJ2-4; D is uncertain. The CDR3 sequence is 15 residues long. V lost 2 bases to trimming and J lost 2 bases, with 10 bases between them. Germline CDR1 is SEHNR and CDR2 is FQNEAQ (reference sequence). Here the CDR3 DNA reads TGTGCCAGCAGCTTAAGTTCAGTTACCAAAAACATTCAGTACTTC. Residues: CASSLSSVTKNIQYF.

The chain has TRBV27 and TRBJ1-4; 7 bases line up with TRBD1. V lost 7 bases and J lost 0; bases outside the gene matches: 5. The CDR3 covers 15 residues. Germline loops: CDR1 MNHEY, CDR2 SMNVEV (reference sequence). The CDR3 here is CASTGGDSTNEKLFF. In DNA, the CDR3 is TGTGCCAGCACAGGGGGGGATTCAACTAATGAAAAACTGTTTTTT.

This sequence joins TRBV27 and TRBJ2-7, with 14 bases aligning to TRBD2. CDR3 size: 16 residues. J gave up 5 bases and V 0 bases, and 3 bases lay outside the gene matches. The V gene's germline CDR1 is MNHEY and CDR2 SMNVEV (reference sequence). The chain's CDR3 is CASSLSTGLAGDEQYF. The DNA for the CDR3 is TGTGCCAGCAGTTTATCGACGGGACTAGCGGGAGACGAGCAGTACTTC.